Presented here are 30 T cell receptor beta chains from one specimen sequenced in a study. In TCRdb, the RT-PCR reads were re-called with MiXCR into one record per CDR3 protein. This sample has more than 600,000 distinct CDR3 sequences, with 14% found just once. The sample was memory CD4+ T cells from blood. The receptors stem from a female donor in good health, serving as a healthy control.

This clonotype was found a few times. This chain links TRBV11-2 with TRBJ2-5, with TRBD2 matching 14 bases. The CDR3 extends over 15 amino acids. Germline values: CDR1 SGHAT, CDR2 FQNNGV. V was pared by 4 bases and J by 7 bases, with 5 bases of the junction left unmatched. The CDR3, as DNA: TGTGCCAGCAGCTCGATCGGGACTAGCGGGGGGACCCAGTACTTC. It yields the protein CASSSIGTSGGTQYF.

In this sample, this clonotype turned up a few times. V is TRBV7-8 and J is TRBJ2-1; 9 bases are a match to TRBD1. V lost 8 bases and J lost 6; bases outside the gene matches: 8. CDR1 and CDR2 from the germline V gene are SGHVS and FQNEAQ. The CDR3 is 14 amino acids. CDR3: CASRRDRVSNEQFF. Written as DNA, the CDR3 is TGTGCCAGCCGCCGGGACAGGGTTTCCAATGAGCAGTTCTTC.

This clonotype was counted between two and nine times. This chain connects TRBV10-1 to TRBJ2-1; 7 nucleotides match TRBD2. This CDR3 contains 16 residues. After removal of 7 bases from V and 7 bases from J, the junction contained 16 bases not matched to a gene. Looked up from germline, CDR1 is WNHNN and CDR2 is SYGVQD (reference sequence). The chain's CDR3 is CASTQRGGSCRNEQFF. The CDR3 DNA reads TGCGCCAGCACCCAACGCGGCGGGAGTTGTAGGAATGAGCAGTTCTTC.

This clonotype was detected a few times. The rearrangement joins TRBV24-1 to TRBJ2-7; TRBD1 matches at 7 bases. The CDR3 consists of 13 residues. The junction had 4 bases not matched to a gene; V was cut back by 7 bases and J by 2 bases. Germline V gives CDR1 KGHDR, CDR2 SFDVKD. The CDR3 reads CATRGTDTYEQYF. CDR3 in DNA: TGTGCCACCAGGGGGACAGATACCTACGAGCAGTACTTC.

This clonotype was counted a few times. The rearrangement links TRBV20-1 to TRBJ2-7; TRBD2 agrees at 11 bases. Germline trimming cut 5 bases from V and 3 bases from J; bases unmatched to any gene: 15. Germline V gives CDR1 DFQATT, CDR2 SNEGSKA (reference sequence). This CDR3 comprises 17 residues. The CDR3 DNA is TGCAGTGCTGCCAACCCTAGCGGGGGGCATTCGAACTACGAGCAGTACTTC. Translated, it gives CSAANPSGGHSNYEQYF.

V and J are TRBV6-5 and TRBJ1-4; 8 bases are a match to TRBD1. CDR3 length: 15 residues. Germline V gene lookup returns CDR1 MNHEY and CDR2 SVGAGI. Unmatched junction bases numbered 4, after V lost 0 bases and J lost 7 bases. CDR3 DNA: TGTGCCAGCAGTTACTCGGTGACAGGGGTTGAAAAACTGTTTTTT. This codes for CASSYSVTGVEKLFF.

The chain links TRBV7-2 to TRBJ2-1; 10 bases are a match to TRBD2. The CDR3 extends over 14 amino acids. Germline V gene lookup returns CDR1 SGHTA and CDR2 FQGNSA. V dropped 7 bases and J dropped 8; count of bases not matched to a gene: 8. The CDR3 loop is CASKGRLAGDEQFF. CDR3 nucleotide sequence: TGTGCCAGCAAGGGTAGGCTAGCGGGGGATGAGCAGTTCTTC.

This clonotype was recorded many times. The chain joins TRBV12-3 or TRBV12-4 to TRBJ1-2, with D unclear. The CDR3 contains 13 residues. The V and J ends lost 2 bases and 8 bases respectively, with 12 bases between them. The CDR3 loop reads CASSLREPWGYTF. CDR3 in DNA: TGTGCCAGCAGTTTACGGGAGCCCTGGGGCTACACCTTC.

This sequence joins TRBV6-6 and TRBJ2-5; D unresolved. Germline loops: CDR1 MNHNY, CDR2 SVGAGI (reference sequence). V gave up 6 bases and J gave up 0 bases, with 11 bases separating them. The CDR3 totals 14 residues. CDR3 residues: CASRPGPNQETQYF. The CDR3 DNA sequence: TGTGCCAGCAGGCCCGGACCGAACCAAGAGACCCAGTACTTC.

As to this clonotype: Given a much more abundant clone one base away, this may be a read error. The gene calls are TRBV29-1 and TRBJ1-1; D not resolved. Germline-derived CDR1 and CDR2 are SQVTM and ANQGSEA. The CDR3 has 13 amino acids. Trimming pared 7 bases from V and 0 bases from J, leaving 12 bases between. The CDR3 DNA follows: TGCAGCGGGGCAAGGCAATTGAACACTGAAGCTTTCTTT. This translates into CSGARQLNTEAFF. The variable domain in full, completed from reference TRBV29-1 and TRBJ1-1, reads SAVISQKPSRDICQRGTSLTIQCQVDSQVTMMFWYRQQPGQSLTLIATANQGSEATYESGFVIDKFPISRPNLTFSTLTVSNMSPEDSSIYLCSGARQLNTEAFFGQGTRLTVV.

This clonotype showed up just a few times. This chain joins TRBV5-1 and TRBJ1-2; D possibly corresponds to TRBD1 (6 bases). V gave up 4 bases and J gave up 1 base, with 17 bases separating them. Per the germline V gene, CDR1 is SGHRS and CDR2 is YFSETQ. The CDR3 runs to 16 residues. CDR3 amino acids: CASSLQTGHLNYGYTF. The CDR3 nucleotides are TGCGCCAGCAGCCTACAAACGGGACACCTTAACTATGGCTACACCTTC.

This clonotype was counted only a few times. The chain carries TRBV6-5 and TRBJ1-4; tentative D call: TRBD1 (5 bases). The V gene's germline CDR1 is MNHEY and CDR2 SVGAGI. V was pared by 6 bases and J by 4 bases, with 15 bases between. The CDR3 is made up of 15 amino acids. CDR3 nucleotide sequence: TGTGCCAGCAGCCGGACCGGGACCTATAATGAAAAACTGTTTTTT. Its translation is CASSRTGTYNEKLFF.

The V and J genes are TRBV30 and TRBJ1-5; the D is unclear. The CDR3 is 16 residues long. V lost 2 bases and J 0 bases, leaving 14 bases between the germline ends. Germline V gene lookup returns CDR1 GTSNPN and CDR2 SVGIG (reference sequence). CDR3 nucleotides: TGTGCCTGGAGTCCCCCAGCGGTAATTAGCAATCAGCCCCAGCATTTT. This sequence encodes CAWSPPAVISNQPQHF. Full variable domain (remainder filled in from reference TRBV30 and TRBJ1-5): SQTIHQWPATLVQPVGSPLSLECTVEGTSNPNLYWYRQAAGRGLQLLFYSVGIGQISSEVPQNLSASRPQDRQFILSSKKLLLSDSGFYLCAWSPPAVISNQPQHFGDGTRLSIL.

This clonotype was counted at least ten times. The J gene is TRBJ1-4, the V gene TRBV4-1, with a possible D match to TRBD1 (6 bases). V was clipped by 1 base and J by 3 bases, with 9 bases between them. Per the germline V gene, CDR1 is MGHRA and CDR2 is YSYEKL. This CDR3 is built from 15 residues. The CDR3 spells CASSQGGQPNEKLFF. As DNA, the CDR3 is TGCGCCAGCAGCCAAGGTGGACAGCCTAATGAAAAACTGTTTTTT.

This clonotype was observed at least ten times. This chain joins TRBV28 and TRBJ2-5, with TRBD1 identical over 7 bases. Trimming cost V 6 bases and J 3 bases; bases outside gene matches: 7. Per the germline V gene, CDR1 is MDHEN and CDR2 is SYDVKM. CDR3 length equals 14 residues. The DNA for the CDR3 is TGTGCCAGCAGCCCGCTCGGGACAGAAGAGACCCAGTACTTC. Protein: CASSPLGTEETQYF.

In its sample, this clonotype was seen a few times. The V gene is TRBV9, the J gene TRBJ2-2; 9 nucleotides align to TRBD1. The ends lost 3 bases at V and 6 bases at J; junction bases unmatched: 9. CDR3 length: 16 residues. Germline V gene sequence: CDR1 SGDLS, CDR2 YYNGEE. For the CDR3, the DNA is TGTGCCAGCAGCGCAGCCGGGACAGGGTATCCCGGGGAGCTGTTTTTT. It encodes CASSAAGTGYPGELFF.

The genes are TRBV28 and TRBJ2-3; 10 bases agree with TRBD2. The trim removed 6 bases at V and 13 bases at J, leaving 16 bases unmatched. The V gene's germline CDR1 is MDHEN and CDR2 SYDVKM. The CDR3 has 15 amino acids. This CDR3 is CASSFMLAGVSVEYF. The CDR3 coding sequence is TGTGCCAGCAGCTTCATGCTAGCGGGAGTGTCTGTCGAGTATTTT.

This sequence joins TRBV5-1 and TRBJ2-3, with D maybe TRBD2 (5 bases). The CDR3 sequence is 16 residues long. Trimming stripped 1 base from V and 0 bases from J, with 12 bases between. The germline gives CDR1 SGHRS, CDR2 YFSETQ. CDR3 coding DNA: TGCGCCAGCAGCTTGTGGAGGACTGGGAGCACAGATACGCAGTATTTT. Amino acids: CASSLWRTGSTDTQYF.

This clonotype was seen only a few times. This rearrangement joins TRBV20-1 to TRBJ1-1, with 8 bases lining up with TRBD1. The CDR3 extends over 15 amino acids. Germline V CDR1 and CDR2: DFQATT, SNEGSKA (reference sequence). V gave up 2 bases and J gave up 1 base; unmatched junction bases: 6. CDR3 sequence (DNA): TGCAGTGCTAGACCTACGACAGGGGCGAACACTGAAGCTTTCTTT. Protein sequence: CSARPTTGANTEAFF.

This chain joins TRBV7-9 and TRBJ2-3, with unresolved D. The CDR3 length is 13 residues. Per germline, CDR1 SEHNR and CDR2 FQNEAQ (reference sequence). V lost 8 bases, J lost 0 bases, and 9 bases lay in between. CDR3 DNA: TGTGCCAGCTTTGGAGAGAGCACAGATACGCAGTATTTT. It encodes CASFGESTDTQYF. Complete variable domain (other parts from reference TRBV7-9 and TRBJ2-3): DTGVSQNPRHKITKRGQNVTFRCDPISEHNRLYWYRQTLGQGPEFLTYFQNEAQLEKSRLLSDRFSAERPKGSFSTLEIQRTEQGDSAMYLCASFGESTDTQYFGPGTRLTVL.

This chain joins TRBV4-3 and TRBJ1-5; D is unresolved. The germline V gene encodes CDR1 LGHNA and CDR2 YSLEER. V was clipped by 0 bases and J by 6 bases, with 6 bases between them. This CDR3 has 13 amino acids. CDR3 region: CASSQEWGQPQHF. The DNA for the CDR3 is TGCGCCAGCAGCCAAGAGTGGGGTCAGCCCCAGCATTTT.

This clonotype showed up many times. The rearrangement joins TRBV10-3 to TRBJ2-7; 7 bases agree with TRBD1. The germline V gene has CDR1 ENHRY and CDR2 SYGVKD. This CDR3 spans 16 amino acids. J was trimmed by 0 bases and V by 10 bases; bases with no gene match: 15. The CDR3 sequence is CATKQGQFSFSYEQYF. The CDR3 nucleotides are TGTGCCACAAAACAGGGACAGTTCTCATTCTCCTACGAGCAGTACTTC.

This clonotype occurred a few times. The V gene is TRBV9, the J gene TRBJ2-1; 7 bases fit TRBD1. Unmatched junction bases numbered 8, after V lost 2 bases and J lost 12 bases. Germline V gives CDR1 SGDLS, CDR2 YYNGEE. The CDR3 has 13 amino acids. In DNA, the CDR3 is TGTGCCAGCAGCGTCATTACAGGGGTTGTGCAGTTCTTC. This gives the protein CASSVITGVVQFF.

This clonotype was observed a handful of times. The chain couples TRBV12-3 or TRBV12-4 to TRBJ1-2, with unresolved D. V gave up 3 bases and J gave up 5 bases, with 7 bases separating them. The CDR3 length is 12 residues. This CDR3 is CASSFQQYGYTF. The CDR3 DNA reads TGTGCCAGCAGTTTTCAACAGTATGGCTACACCTTC.

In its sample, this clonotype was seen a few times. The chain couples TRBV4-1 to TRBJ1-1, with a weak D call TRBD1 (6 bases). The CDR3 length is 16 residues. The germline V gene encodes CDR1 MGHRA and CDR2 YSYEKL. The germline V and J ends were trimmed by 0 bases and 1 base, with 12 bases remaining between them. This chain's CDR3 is CASSQDLGARNTEAFF. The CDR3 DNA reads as TGCGCCAGCAGCCAAGACTTGGGGGCTAGGAACACTGAAGCTTTCTTT.

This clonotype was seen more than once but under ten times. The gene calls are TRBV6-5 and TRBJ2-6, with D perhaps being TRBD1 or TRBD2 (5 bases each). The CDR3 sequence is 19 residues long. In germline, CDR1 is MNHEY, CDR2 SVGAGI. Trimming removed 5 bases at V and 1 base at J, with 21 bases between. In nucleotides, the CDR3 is TGTGCCAGCAGTGACCTGGGACGCTCGGGCGCGTCTGGGGCCAACGTCCTGACTTTC. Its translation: CASSDLGRSGASGANVLTF.

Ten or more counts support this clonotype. The DNA for the CDR3 is TGTGCCAGCAGTCCCGGGACAGATATCAGCGAGCAGTACTTC. Translated, it gives CASSPGTDISEQYF. The V and J genes are TRBV7-9 and TRBJ2-7; 7 positions match TRBD1. The CDR3 consists of 14 residues. V was clipped by 6 bases and J by 6 bases; unmatched bases: 11. CDR1 and CDR2 (germline): SEHNR, FQNEAQ (reference sequence). Using reference TRBV7-9 and TRBJ2-7 for the parts outside the CDR3, the full variable domain is DTGVSQNPRHKITKRGQNVTFRCDPISEHNRLYWYRQTLGQGPEFLTYFQNEAQLEKSRLLSDRFSAERPKGSFSTLEIQRTEQGDSAMYLCASSPGTDISEQYFGPGTRLTVT.

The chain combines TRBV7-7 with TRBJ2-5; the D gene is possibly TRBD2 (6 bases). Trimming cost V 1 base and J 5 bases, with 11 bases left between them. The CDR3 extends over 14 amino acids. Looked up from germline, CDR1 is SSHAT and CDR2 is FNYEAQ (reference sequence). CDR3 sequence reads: CASSLELARETQYF. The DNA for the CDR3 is TGTGCCAGCAGCTTAGAACTAGCTCGGGAGACCCAGTACTTC.

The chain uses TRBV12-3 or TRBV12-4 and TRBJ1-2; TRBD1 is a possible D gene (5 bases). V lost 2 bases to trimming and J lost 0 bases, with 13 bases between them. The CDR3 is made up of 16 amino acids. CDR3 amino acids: CASSLTGARANYGYTF. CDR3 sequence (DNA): TGTGCCAGCAGTTTAACAGGTGCTCGAGCTAACTATGGCTACACCTTC.

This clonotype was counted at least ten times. CDR3 bases: TGCAGCGTTGAGTACAGCGGTGGCGCAGATACGCAGTATTTT. Amino acids: CSVEYSGGADTQYF. The gene calls are TRBV29-1 and TRBJ2-3, with D possibly matching TRBD2 (5 bases). This CDR3 spans 14 amino acids. Per germline, CDR1 SQVTM and CDR2 ANQGSEA. V lost 3 bases to trimming and J lost 4 bases, with 14 bases between them.